The table lists the clone carrying this T cell receptor beta chain with a few counts. This sample is part of a study of blood T cell repertoires in COVID-19. This CDR3 contains 18 residues. Germline trimming cut 4 bases from V and 2 bases from J; bases unmatched to any gene: 16. Germline CDR1 LGHDT, CDR2 YNNKEL (reference sequence). Original data processing: For nucleated cells, counts were estimated from reference gene primer amplification. Profiling relied on immunoSEQ multiplex PCR, and the TCRdb table lists in-frame clones only, not all of them. That table is the source of V, J and clone size, and D and trimming were worked out from the DNA. The sample shows over 150,000 clones, 76% of them seen only once.

V usage is TRBV3-1 (or the pseudogene TRBV3-2) and J usage is TRBJ1-1; 7 bases are shared with TRBD1. The sequenced material came from peripheral blood. The source of this sequence is a woman of 80 years or more with acute or convalescent COVID-19. CDR3 residues: CASSPRGTDCRGNTEAFF. CDR3 DNA: TGTGCCAGCAGCCCAAGAGGGACAGATTGTAGGGGAAACACTGAAGCTTTCTTT.